One T cell receptor (beta chain) is described in this entry. This sample was taken from a study of technical replicates of blood from a handful of donors. Measured with immunoSEQ multiplex PCR; TCRdb has only the in-frame clones, and not every one. The sample shows roughly 45,000 clones, around nine tenths of them seen only once. This CDR3 contains 16 residues. The junction had 9 bases not matched to a gene; V was cut back by 6 bases and J by 0 bases. The germline CDR1 and CDR2 sequences are SNHLY and FYNNEI. This receptor was taken from a human donor in good health. Some clones in this sample may be carry-over from other donors' samples. The specimen was PBMCs. J is TRBJ2-3 and V is TRBV2; the match to TRBD1 covers 7 bases. The CDR3 sequence is CASRTGQVTSTDTQYF. In DNA form, the CDR3 reads TGTGCCAGCAGAACTGGACAGGTCACTAGCACAGATACGCAGTATTTT.